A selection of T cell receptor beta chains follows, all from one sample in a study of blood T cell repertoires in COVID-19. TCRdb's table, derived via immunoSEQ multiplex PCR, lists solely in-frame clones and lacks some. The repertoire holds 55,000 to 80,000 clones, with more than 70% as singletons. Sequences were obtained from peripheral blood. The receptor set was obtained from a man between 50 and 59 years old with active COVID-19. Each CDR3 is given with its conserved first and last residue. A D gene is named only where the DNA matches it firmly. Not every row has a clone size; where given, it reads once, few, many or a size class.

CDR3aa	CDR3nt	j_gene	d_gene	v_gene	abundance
CAIRRDTSYNEQFF	TGTGCCATCAGGAGGGACACTTCCTACAATGAGCAGTTCTTC	TRBJ2-1	NA	TRBV10-3	NA
CASSDVHSTDTQYF	TGTGCCAGCAGTGACGTACATAGCACAGATACGCAGTATTTT	TRBJ2-3	NA	TRBV25-1	NA
CASRRGTSGANTGELFF	TGTGCCAGCAGGCGGGGGACTAGCGGCGCGAACACCGGGGAGCTGTTTTTT	TRBJ2-2	TRBD2	TRBV2	NA
CASSQDRVYGYTF	TGTGCCAGCAGCCAAGACAGGGTCTATGGCTACACCTTC	TRBJ1-2	NA	TRBV3-1/TRBV3-2	NA
CASRPTGTRNEQYF	TGTGCCAGCCGCCCGACAGGGACTCGAAACGAGCAGTACTTC	TRBJ2-7	NA	TRBV28	NA
CASSEGRGLDTQYF	TGTGCCAGCAGTGAGGGCAGGGGGTTAGATACGCAGTATTTT	TRBJ2-3	TRBD1	TRBV2	NA
CASSQAGMNTGELFF	TGCGCCAGCAGCCAAGCAGGGATGAACACCGGGGAGCTGTTTTTT	TRBJ2-2	NA	TRBV4-3	NA
CASSAGGYNEQFF	TGTGCCAGTAGTGCCGGGGGCTACAATGAGCAGTTCTTC	TRBJ2-1	NA	TRBV19	NA
CASRPTGTAYEQYF	TGTGCCAGCAGACCGACAGGCACAGCCTACGAGCAGTACTTC	TRBJ2-7	NA	TRBV6-5	NA
CAIGSAGDTGELFF	TGTGCCATCGGATCGGCGGGGGACACCGGGGAGCTGTTTTTT	TRBJ2-2	TRBD2	TRBV10-3	few
CASAPGSGDTDTQYF	TGTGCCAGCGCTCCGGGTAGCGGTGACACAGATACGCAGTATTTT	TRBJ2-3	NA	TRBV5-4	NA
CASSKGQENTEAFF	TGTGCCAGCAGCAAAGGACAGGAGAACACTGAAGCTTTCTTT	TRBJ1-1	TRBD1	TRBV7-2	NA
CASSSRDGGDTQYF	TGTGCCAGCAGCTCCCGGGACGGGGGGGATACGCAGTATTTT	TRBJ2-3	TRBD2	TRBV7-3	once
CASSTQGARQPQHF	TGTGCCAGCAGCACACAGGGGGCAAGGCAGCCCCAGCATTTT	TRBJ1-5	TRBD1	TRBV6-2/TRBV6-3	NA
CASQGQLNYNEQFF	TGTGCCAGCCAGGGGCAGCTCAATTACAATGAGCAGTTCTTC	TRBJ2-1	NA	TRBV5-8	few
CASMRGGGEAFF	TGTGCCAGTATGAGGGGGGGAGGTGAAGCTTTCTTT	TRBJ1-1	NA	TRBV19	NA
CASSSGTGTEAFF	TGTGCCAGCAGCTCCGGTACGGGGACTGAAGCTTTCTTT	TRBJ1-1	NA	TRBV7-3	NA
CASTSGTSGFGDTQYF	TGTGCCAGCACCTCCGGGACTAGCGGCTTTGGGGATACGCAGTATTTT	TRBJ2-3	TRBD2	TRBV11-2	NA
CASSPRPTSGTSTDTQYF	TGTGCCAGCAGCCCCCGTCCCACTAGCGGGACTAGCACAGATACGCAGTATTTT	TRBJ2-3	TRBD2	TRBV7-6	NA
CASSLVPSRNNEQFF	TGCGCCAGCAGCTTGGTTCCTAGCCGAAACAATGAGCAGTTCTTC	TRBJ2-1	NA	TRBV5-1	NA
CASSMAGTDTQYF	TGTGCCAGCAGCATGGCAGGGACAGATACGCAGTATTTT	TRBJ2-3	NA	TRBV5-4	once
CASSYAARSGGGYTF	TGTGCCAGCAGTTACGCGGCCCGTTCGGGGGGTGGCTACACCTTC	TRBJ1-2	NA	TRBV6-5	NA
CAWAGTTSGRAKQFF	TGTGCCTGGGCCGGGACAACTAGCGGGAGGGCGAAGCAGTTCTTC	TRBJ2-1	TRBD2	TRBV30	NA
CASRRQGRETQYF	TGTGCCAGCCGGAGGCAGGGGAGAGAGACCCAGTACTTC	TRBJ2-5	NA	TRBV6-5	NA
CASTSGDNEQFF	TGTGCCAGCACTAGCGGGGACAATGAGCAGTTCTTC	TRBJ2-1	TRBD2	TRBV6-5	NA
CASSQDSSGNGYTF	TGTGCCAGCAGCCAAGATTCGTCAGGGAATGGCTACACCTTC	TRBJ1-2	NA	TRBV3-1/TRBV3-2	NA
CASSGGSIQYEQYF	TGTGCCAGCAGCGGGGGCTCCATCCAGTACGAGCAGTACTTC	TRBJ2-7	NA	TRBV9	once
CASSLGSKWKETQYF	TGTGCCAGCAGCTTGGGCTCGAAGTGGAAAGAGACCCAGTACTTC	TRBJ2-5	NA	TRBV11-3	NA
CASSLGRAGSRTDTQYF	TGTGCCAGCAGCTTAGGTAGGGCGGGGAGTCGAACAGATACGCAGTATTTT	TRBJ2-3	NA	TRBV7-9	NA
CASSRLRGTEAFF	TGTGCCAGCAGCCGGCTAAGAGGTACTGAAGCTTTCTTT	TRBJ1-1	NA	TRBV3-1/TRBV3-2	NA
CASSQNRGPYEQYF	TGTGCCAGCAGCCAAAACAGGGGGCCCTACGAGCAGTACTTC	TRBJ2-7	TRBD1	TRBV4-2	NA
CASSYGFQPQHF	TGTGCCAGCAGTTACGGGTTCCAGCCCCAGCATTTT	TRBJ1-5	NA	TRBV12-3/TRBV12-4	NA
CASSLRSAPETQYF	TGTGCCAGCAGCTTACGTAGTGCTCCAGAGACCCAGTACTTC	TRBJ2-5	NA	TRBV7-3	NA
CASSSPTSGNYNEQFF	TGCGCCAGCAGCTCCCCGACTAGCGGGAACTACAATGAGCAGTTCTTC	TRBJ2-1	TRBD2	TRBV4-1	few
CASKTGIELQEKLFF	TGTGCCAGTAAAACAGGGATTGAGCTCCAGGAAAAACTGTTTTTT	TRBJ1-4	NA	TRBV19	NA
CASPPPDSGSPTDTQYF	TGTGCCAGCCCACCTCCAGATAGCGGGAGCCCTACAGATACGCAGTATTTT	TRBJ2-3	TRBD2	TRBV18	NA
CASSLSAPGGEQYF	TGTGCCAGCAGCTTATCGGCTCCAGGGGGTGAGCAGTACTTC	TRBJ2-7	TRBD1	TRBV7-9	NA
CASSPGTGGGYSNQPQHF	TGTGCCAGCAGTCCAGGGACAGGGGGGGGGTATAGCAATCAGCCCCAGCATTTT	TRBJ1-5	TRBD1	TRBV27	NA
CASSIGQGSLEQYF	TGCGCCAGCAGCATCGGACAGGGATCGTTGGAGCAGTACTTC	TRBJ2-7	TRBD1	TRBV5-1	NA
CSFRRGTQSYEQYF	TGTAGCTTTAGAAGGGGCACACAATCCTACGAGCAGTACTTC	TRBJ2-7	NA	TRBV30	NA
CASSPDDRVLGNQPQHF	TGTGCCAGCAGTCCAGATGACAGGGTCTTAGGCAATCAGCCCCAGCATTTT	TRBJ1-5	TRBD1	TRBV25-1	NA
CASSDGQGHQPQHF	TGTGCCAGCTCGGACGGACAGGGACATCAGCCCCAGCATTTT	TRBJ1-5	TRBD1	TRBV18	NA
CASSQEWAGRYGYTF	TGCGCCAGCAGCCAAGAGTGGGCAGGGCGCTATGGCTACACCTTC	TRBJ1-2	NA	TRBV4-3	NA
CASSNLAGGSEQYF	TGTGCCAGCAGTAACCTAGCGGGAGGATCCGAGCAGTACTTC	TRBJ2-7	TRBD2	TRBV27	NA
CASSLATSGISGELFF	TGTGCCAGCAGCTTAGCGACTAGCGGGATAAGCGGGGAGCTGTTTTTT	TRBJ2-2	TRBD2	TRBV7-3	once
CASSITVSSYEQYF	TGTGCCAGTAGTATTACGGTGAGCTCCTACGAGCAGTACTTC	TRBJ2-7	NA	TRBV19	few
CASRRRGPHEKLFF	TGTGCCAGTAGGCGCCGTGGGCCCCATGAAAAACTGTTTTTT	TRBJ1-4	NA	TRBV7-9	NA